This TCR beta chain was sequenced in a study of T cell changes during pregnancy in multiple sclerosis (dated by TCRdb to between 2018 and 2020). For context, the study as a whole: Changes in the T cell repertoire over the course of pregnancy were examined in this study in women with multiple sclerosis.

This clone was observed a single time. Its specific antigen is unknown. No clone much larger than this one lies a single base away; base qualities are absent. Library prep was done by the immunoSEQ multiplex PCR assay. This is the immuneACCESS table as TCRdb keeps it, with only in-frame sequences that have V and J called. A part of the clones is gone; compared with another copy, unresolved V genes explain less than half, and the rest is unexplained. The sample table records fewer than 100,000 clones; approximately 91% of these occur just once. Jointly, the top ten make up approximately 2% of the sample. Counted from cysteine to phenylalanine, this CDR3 has 15 amino acids. CDR3 DNA only is kept here, 45 bases in frame from base 1. V drops 2 bases and J drops 4 bases, leaving 16 bases in between. The germline V gene (reference sequence) supplies CDR1 GTSNPN and CDR2 SVGIG.

The receptor's source is a female donor with multiple sclerosis, enrolled in a pregnancy study. The sequences come from peripheral blood, collected before pregnancy. The receptor chain draws on TRBV30 and TRBJ2-3, and possibly TRBD2, on 7 matching bases. The DNA is as follows: TGTGCCTGGAGTCAGCGGAGGGGGGGTGCAGATACGCAGTATTTT. This translates into CAWSQRRGGADTQYF. The full variable domain, completed from the reference TRBV30 and TRBJ2-3 proteins outside the CDR3, reads SQTIHQWPATLVQPVGSPLSLECTVEGTSNPNLYWYRQAAGRGLQLLFYSVGIGQISSEVPQNLSASRPQDRQFILSSKKLLLSDSGFYLCAWSQRRGGADTQYFGPGTRLTVL.